The text below deals with one TCR beta chain. Its antigen is unidentified. Use of 60 Vbeta and 13 Jbeta primers characterized the PCR. Sequencing was performed with immunoSEQ multiplex PCR; in TCRdb, only in-frame clones are kept and a portion is missing. The sample lists approximately 190,000 clones, 75% to 80% seen once, with 13% to 15% in the top ten. V lost 3 bases to trimming and J lost 0 bases, with 10 bases between them. CDR1 and CDR2 from the germline V gene are SGHDT and YYEEEE. The CDR3 has 15 amino acids. The data were taken from a study of cytomegalovirus exposure and HLA in healthy donors. Study-level findings and limits: Donors belonging to an Asian-associated ancestry cluster reportedly showed fewer N-insertions in productive TCRs than the approximately 700-donor mean, according to what a later analysis found. Likely technical artifact: a cluster of highly shared sequence variants. Researchers catalogued 150 or so TCR beta chains as cytomegalovirus-associated. The authors assumed roughly uniform sequencing depth across donors for presence/absence analyses.

This clonotype originated in a woman aged 25 to 39 in good health and CMV-seropositive. The chain is built from TRBV5-6 and TRBJ2-1, with D maybe TRBD1 (6 bases). The sample consisted of PBMCs. CDR3 nucleotide sequence: TGTGCCAGCAGCTATGACAGGACCTCCTACAATGAGCAGTTCTTC. Amino acid sequence: CASSYDRTSYNEQFF.